Detailed here is one T cell receptor beta chain. Its antigen remains unidentified. Unique molecular identifiers were present on cDNA, and template switching added a universal primer site. MiXCR was run by TCRdb on the 5' RACE reads, yielding one entry per CDR3 protein. This sample has under 250,000 distinct CDR3 sequences; roughly 7.5% occur once, and the top ten carry less than 2%. The data derive from a study of identical twins. Study-wide results and limits: Twin-shared out-of-frame alpha sequences were enriched for low generation probability. A cross-sectional statistical analysis, not follow-up of the same donors, supported the conclusions.

The ends were cut back, 0 bases at V and 4 bases at J, with 7 bases in the middle. Germline assignment: CDR1 LGHNA and CDR2 YSLEER. This CDR3 has 14 residues. These same records also appear under a second study, on yellow fever vaccine responses in identical twins.

The rearrangement joins TRBV4-3 to TRBJ2-1; D uncertain. The receptor's source is a woman younger than 30 in good health. What was sequenced was memory (CD45RO+) T cells sorted from blood. The CDR3 bases are TGCGCCAGCAGCCAAGATGTAGGGTACAATGAGCAGTTCTTC. The encoded protein is CASSQDVGYNEQFF.